The clone carrying this TCR beta chain was counted a few times. This sample is drawn from a study of blood T cell repertoires in COVID-19. Across the whole study: The origin of the acute and convalescent COVID-19 samples was the United States, Italy and Spain. Sample material is recorded as cDNA or gDNA derived from T cells, B-cell-depleted T cells, or PBMCs.

The CDR3 totals 15 residues. With 3 bases clipped from V and 1 base from J, the junction kept 0 bases outside the gene matches. From germline, CDR1 is MDHEN and CDR2 SYDVKM. As handled by the study authors: Reference gene primer amplification in the assay estimated nucleated cell counts. Method: immunoSEQ multiplex PCR; TCRdb's copy keeps in-frame clones and lacks some. V, J and clone size are those of that table, while D and trimming were read from the DNA. This repertoire shows approximately 130,000 clones, roughly 72% found once; its top ten account for 11%. The rearrangement links TRBV28 to TRBJ2-4, with TRBD2 matching over 10 bases. The receptor comes from a human donor in a cohort sampled during active COVID-19. Sample: peripheral blood. This CDR3 is CASSFSGGAKNIQYF. The CDR3 DNA sequence: TGTGCCAGCAGTTTTAGCGGGGGGGCCAAAAACATTCAGTACTTC. Using reference TRBV28 and TRBJ2-4 for the parts outside the CDR3, the full variable domain is DVKVTQSSRYLVKRTGEKVFLECVQDMDHENMFWYRQDPGLGLRLIYFSYDVKMKEKGDIPEGYSVSREKKERFSLILESASTNQTSMYLCASSFSGGAKNIQYFGAGTRLSVL.